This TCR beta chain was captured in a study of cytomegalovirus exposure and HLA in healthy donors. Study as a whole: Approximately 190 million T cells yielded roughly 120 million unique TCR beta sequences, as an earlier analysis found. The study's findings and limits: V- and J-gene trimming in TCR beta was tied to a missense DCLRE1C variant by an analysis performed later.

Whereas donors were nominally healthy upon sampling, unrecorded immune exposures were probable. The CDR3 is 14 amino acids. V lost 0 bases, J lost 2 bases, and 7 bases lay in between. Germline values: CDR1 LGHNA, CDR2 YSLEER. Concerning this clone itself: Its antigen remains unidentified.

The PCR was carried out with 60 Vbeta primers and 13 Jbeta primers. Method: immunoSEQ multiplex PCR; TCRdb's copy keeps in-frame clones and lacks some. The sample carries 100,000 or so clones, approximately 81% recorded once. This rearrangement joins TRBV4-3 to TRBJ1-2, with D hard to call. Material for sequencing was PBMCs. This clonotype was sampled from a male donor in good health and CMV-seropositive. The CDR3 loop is CASSQEYENYGYTF. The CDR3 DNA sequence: TGCGCCAGCAGCCAAGAGTACGAGAACTATGGCTACACCTTC.